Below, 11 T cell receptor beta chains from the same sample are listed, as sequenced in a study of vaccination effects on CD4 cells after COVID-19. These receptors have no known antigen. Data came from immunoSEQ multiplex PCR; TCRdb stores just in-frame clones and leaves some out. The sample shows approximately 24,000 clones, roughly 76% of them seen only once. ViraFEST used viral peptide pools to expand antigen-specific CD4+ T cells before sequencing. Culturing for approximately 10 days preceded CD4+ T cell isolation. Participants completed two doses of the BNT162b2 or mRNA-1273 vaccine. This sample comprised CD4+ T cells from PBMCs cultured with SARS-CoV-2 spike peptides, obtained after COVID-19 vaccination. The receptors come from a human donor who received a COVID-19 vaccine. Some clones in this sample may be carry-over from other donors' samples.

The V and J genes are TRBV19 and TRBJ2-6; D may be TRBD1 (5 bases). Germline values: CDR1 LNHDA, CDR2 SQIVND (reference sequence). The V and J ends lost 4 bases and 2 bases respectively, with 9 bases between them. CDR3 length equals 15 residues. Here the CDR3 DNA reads TGTGCCAGTAGTACCAGGGTGGCTGGGGCCAACGTCCTGACTTTC. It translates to CASSTRVAGANVLTF.

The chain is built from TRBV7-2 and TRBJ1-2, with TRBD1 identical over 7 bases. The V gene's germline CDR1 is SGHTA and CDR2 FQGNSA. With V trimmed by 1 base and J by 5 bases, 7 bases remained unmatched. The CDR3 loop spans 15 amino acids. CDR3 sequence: CASSLVGGGGYGYTF. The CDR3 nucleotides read TGTGCCAGCAGCTTAGTGGGAGGGGGCGGTTATGGCTACACCTTC.

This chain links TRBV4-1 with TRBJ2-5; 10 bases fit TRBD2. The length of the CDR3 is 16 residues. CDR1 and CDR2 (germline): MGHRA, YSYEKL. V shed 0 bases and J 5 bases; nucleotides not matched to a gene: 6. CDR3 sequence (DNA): TGCGCCAGCAGCCAAGAAGCGGGGGGGCGCGGGGAGACCCAGTACTTC. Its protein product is CASSQEAGGRGETQYF.

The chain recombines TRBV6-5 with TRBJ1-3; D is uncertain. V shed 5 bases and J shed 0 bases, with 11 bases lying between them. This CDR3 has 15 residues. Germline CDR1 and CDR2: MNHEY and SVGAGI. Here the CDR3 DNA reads TGTGCCAGCAGTCCAACGGTCAGCTCTGGAAACACCATATATTTT. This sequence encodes CASSPTVSSGNTIYF.

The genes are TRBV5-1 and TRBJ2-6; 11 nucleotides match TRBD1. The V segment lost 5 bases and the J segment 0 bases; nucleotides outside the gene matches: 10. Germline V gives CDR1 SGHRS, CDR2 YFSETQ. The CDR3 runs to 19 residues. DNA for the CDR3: TGCGCCAGCAGTTTCGGACAGGGGGCTGCCAGCTCTGGGGCCAACGTCCTGACTTTC. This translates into CASSFGQGAASSGANVLTF.

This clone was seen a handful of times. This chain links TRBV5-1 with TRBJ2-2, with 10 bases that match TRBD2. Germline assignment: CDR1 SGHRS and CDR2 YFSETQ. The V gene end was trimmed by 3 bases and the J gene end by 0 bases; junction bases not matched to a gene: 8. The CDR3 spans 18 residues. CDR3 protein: CASSSILSGGSNTGELFF. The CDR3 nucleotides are TGCGCCAGCAGCTCGATACTTAGCGGGGGGTCGAACACCGGGGAGCTGTTTTTT.

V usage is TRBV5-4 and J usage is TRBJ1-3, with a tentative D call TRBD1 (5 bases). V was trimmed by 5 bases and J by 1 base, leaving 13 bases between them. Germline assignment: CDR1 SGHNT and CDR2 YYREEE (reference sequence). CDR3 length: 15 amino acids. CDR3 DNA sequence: TGTGCCAGCAGTTCGGGGCGGACTTCTGGAAACACCATATATTTT. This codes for CASSSGRTSGNTIYF.

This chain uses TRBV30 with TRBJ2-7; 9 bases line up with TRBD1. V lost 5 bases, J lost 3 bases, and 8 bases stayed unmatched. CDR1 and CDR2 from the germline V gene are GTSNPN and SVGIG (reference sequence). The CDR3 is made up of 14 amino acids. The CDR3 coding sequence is TGTGCCTGGGCTCCGGGACAGGGATTCTACGAGCAGTACGTC. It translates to CAWAPGQGFYEQYV.

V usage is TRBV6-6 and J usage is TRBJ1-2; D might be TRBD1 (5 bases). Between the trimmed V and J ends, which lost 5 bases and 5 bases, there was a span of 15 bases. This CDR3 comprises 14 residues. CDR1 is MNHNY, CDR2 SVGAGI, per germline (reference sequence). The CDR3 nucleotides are TGTGCCAGCAGTCTACCGGGACTCACGTATGGCTACACCTTC. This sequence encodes CASSLPGLTYGYTF.

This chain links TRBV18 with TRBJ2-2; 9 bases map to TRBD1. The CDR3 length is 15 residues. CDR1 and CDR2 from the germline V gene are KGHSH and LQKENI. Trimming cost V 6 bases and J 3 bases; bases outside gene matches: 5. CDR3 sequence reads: CASSTGTGYTGELFF. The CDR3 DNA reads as TGTGCCAGCTCTACCGGGACAGGGTACACCGGGGAGCTGTTTTTT.

The CDR3 sequence is CSVIRSTRGYTF. The CDR3 nucleotides read TGCAGCGTCATCAGGTCCACCCGCGGCTACACCTTC. The rearrangement links TRBV29-1 to TRBJ1-2; no clear D. Looked up from germline, CDR1 is SQVTM and CDR2 is ANQGSEA. V lost 6 bases and J 8 bases, leaving 16 bases between the germline ends. There are 12 residues in the CDR3.